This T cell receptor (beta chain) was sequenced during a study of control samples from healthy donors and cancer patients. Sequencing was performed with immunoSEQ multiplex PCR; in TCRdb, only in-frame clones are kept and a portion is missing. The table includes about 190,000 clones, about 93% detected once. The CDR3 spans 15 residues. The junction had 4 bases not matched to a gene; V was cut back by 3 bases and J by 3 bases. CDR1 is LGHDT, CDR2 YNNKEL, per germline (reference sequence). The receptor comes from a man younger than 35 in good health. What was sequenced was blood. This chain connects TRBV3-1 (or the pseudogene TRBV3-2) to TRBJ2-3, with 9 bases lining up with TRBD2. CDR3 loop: CASSHTSGRTDTQYF. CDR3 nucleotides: TGTGCCAGCAGCCATACTAGCGGGCGAACAGATACGCAGTATTTT.